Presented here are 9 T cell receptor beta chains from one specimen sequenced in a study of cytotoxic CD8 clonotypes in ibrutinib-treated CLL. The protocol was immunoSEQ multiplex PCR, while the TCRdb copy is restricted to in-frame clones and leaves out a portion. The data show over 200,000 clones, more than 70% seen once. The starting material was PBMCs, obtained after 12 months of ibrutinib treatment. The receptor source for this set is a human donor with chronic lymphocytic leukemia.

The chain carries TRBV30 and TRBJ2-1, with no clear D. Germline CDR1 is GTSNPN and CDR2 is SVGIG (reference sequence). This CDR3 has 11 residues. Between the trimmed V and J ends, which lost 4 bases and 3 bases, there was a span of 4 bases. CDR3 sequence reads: CAWTLYNEQFF. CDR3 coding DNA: TGTGCCTGGACCCTCTACAATGAGCAGTTCTTC.

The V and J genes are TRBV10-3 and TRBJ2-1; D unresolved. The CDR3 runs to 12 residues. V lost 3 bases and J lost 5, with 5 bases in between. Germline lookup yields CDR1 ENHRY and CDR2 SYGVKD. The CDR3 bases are TGTGCCATCAGTGATCTCGACAATGAGCAGTTCTTC. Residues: CAISDLDNEQFF.

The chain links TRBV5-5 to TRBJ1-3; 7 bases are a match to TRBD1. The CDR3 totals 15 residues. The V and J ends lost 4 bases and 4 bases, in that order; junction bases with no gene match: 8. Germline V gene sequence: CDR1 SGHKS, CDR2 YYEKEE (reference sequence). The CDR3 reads CASSEPGGRGNTIYF. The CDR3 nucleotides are TGTGCCAGCAGCGAGCCAGGGGGGAGAGGAAACACCATATATTTT.

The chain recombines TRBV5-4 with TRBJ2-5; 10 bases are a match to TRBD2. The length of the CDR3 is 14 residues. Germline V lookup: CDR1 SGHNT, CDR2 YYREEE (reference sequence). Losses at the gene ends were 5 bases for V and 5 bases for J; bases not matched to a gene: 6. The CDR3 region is CASRLAGLEETQYF. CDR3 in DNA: TGTGCCAGCAGACTAGCGGGGCTGGAGGAGACCCAGTACTTC.

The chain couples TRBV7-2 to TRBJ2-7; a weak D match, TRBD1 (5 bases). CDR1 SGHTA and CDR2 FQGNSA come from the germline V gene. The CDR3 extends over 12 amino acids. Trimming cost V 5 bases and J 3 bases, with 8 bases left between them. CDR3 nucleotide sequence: TGTGCCAGCAGCGGGGCCGACTACGAGCAGTACTTC. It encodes CASSGADYEQYF.

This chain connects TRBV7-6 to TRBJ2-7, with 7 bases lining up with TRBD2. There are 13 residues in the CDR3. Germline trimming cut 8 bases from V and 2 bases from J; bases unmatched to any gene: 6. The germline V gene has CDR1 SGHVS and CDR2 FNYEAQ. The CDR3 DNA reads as TGTGCCAGCGGGGGGGTAGGGGCCTACGAGCAGTACTTC. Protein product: CASGGVGAYEQYF.

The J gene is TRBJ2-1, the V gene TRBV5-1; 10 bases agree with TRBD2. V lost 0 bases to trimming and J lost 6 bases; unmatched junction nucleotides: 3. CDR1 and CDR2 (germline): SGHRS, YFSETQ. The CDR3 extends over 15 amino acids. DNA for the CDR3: TGCGCCAGCAGCTTGGCCTTAGCGGGGGGCAATGAGCAGTTCTTC. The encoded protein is CASSLALAGGNEQFF.

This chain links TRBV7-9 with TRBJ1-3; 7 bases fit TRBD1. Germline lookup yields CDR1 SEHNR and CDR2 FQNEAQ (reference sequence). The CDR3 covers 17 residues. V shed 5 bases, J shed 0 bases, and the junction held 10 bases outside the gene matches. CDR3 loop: CASSHTRDSTSGNTIYF. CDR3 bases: TGTGCCAGCAGCCATACACGGGACAGTACCTCTGGAAACACCATATATTTT.

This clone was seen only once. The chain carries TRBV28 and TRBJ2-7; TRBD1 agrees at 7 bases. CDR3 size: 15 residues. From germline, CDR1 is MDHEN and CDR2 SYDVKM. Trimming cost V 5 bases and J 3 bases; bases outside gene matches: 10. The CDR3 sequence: CASSTPDRVIYEQYF. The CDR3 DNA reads TGTGCCAGCAGTACCCCCGACAGGGTCATCTACGAGCAGTACTTC.